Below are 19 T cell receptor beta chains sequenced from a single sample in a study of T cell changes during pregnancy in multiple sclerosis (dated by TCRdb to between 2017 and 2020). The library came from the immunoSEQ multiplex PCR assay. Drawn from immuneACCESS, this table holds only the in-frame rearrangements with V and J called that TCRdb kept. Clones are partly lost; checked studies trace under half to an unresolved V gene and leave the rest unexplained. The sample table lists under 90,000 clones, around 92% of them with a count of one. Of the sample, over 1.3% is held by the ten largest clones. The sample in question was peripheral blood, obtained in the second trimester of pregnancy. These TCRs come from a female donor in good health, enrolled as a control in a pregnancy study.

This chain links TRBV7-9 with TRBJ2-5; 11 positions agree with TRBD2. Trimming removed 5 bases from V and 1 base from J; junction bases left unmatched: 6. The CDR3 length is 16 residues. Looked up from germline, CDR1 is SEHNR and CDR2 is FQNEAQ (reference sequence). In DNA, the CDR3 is TGTGCCAGCAGCCTGCTAGCGGGGGGCCCCCAAGAGACCCAGTACTTC. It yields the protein CASSLLAGGPQETQYF.

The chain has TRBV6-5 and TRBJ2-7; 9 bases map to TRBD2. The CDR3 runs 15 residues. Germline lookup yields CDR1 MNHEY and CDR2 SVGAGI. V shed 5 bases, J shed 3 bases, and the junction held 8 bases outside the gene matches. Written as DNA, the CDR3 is TGTGCCAGCAGTCACCCCAGACTAGCGGTCTACGAGCAGTACTTC. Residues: CASSHPRLAVYEQYF.

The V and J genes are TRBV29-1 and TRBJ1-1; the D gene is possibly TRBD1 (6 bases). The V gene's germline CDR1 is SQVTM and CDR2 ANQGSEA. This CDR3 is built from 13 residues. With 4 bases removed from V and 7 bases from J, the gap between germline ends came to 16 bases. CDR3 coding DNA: TGCAGCGTTGTCAGGGGCAGGCACATTGAAGCTTTCTTT. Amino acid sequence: CSVVRGRHIEAFF.

CDR3 in DNA: TGCGCCAGCAGCTTGGAAGTGGCGGCGGGGGGCACAGATACGCAGTATTTT. This sequence encodes CASSLEVAAGGTDTQYF. The chain combines TRBV5-1 with TRBJ2-3, with TRBD2 matching over 7 bases. With V trimmed by 0 bases and J by 1 base, 8 bases remained unmatched. The CDR3 is 17 residues long. Germline lookup yields CDR1 SGHRS and CDR2 YFSETQ.

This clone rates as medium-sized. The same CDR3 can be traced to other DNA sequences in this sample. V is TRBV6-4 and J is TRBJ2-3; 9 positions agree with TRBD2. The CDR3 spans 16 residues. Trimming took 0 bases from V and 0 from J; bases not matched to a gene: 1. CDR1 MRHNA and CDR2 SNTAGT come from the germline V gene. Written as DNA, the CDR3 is TGTGCCAGCAGTGACTCGGCGGGGGGGAGCACAGATACGCAGTATTTT. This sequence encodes CASSDSAGGSTDTQYF.

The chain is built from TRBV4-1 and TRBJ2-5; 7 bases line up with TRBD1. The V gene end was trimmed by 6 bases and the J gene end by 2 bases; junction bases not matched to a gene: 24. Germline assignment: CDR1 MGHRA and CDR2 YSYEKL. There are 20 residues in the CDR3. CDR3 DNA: TGCGCCAGCAGATCCCTGAGGGGGCCCCCGGCGCAAAACGCACAAGAGACCCAGTACTTC. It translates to CASRSLRGPPAQNAQETQYF.

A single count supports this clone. CDR3 nucleotide sequence: TGTGCCAGCAGTTTATACAGGGTAGGGCAGCCCCAGCATTTT. Its protein is CASSLYRVGQPQHF. V usage is TRBV28 and J usage is TRBJ1-5; TRBD1 is a possible D gene (6 bases). V was shortened by 1 base and J by 7 bases, with 11 bases between the two germline ends. Germline CDR1 MDHEN, CDR2 SYDVKM. This CDR3 has 14 residues.

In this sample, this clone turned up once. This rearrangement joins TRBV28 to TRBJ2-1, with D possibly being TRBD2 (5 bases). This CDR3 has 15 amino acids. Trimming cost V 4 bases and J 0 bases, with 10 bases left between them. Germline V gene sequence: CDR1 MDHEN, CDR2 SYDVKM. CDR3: CASSSAVPSYNEQFF. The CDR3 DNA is TGTGCCAGCAGTTCAGCGGTTCCCTCCTACAATGAGCAGTTCTTC.

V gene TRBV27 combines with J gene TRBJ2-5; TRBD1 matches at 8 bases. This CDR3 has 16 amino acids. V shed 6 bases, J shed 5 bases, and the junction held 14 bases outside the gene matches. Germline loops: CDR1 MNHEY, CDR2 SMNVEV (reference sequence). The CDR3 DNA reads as TGTGCCAGCAGGTCCCCAGGGGACAGGACTTCGGAGACCCAGTACTTC. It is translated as CASRSPGDRTSETQYF.

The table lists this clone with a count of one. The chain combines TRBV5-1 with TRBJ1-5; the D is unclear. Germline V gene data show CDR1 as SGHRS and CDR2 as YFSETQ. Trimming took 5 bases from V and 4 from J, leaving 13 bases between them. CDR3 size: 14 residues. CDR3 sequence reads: CASRADGVNQPQHF. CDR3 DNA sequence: TGCGCCAGCAGAGCCGACGGGGTTAATCAGCCCCAGCATTTT.

The chain's CDR3 is CASSVGGRNTEAFF. DNA for the CDR3: TGTGCCAGCAGCGTAGGGGGGCGGAACACTGAAGCTTTCTTT. The chain links TRBV9 to TRBJ1-1, with D tentatively TRBD1 (6 bases). Trimming took off 0 bases at V and 1 base at J, with 7 bases between the two ends. This CDR3 has 14 residues. Germline V CDR1 and CDR2: SGDLS, YYNGEE.

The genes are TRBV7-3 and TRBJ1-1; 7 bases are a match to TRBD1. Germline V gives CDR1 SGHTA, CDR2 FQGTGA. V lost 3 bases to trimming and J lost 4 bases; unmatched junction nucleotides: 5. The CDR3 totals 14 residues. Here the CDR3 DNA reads TGTGCCAGCAGCTTGACAGGGAACCCCACTGAAGCTTTCTTT. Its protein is CASSLTGNPTEAFF.

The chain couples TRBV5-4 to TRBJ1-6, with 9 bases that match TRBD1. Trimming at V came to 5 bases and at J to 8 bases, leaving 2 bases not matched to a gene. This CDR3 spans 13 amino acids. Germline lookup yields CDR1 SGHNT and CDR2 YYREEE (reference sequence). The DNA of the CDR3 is TGTGCCAGCAGAGGACAGGGGTATTCACCCCTCCACTTT. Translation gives CASRGQGYSPLHF.

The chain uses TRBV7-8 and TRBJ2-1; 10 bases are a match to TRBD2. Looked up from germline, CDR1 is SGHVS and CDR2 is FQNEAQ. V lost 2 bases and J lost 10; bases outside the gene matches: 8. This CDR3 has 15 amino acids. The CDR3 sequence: CASSLSLAGALEQFF. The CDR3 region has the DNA TGTGCCAGCAGCTTAAGTCTAGCGGGGGCCCTAGAGCAGTTCTTC.

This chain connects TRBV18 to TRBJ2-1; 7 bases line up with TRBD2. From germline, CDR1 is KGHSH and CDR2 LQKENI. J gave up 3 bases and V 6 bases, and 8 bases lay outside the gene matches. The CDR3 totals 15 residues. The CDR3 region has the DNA TGTGCCAGCTCCCTCCAGGCTAGCGGCTACAATGAGCAGTTCTTC. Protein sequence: CASSLQASGYNEQFF.

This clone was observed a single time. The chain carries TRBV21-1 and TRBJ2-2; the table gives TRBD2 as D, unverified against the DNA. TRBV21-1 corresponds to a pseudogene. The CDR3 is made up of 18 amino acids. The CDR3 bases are TGTGCCAGCAGCAAAGCGCTCCCCGAGAAATCAAACACCGGGGAGCTGTTTTTT. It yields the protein CASSKALPEKSNTGELFF.

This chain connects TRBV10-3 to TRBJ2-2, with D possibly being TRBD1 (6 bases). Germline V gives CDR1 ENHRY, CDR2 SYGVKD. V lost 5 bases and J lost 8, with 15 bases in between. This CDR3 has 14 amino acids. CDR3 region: CAISPNRVTGELFF. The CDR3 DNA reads TGTGCCATCAGTCCCAACAGGGTCACAGGGGAGCTGTTTTTT.

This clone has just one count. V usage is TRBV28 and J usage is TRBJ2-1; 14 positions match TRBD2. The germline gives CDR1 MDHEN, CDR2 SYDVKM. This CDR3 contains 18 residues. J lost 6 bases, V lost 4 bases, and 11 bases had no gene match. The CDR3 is CASSSPWAGTSGSNEQFF. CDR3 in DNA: TGTGCCAGCAGTTCCCCCTGGGCCGGGACTAGCGGGAGCAATGAGCAGTTCTTC.

For the CDR3, the DNA is TGTGCCAGCAGCGAGGCCCCTTCCGGAGATACGCAGTATTTT. Residues: CASSEAPSGDTQYF. The chain links TRBV7-9 to TRBJ2-3; D is undetermined. The germline CDR1 and CDR2 sequences are SEHNR and FQNEAQ (reference sequence). V was trimmed by 5 bases and J by 5 bases, leaving 14 bases between them. This CDR3 contains 14 residues.